The present T cell receptor beta chain was sequenced within a study of T cell repertoires in cytomegalovirus infection. The germline CDR1 and CDR2 sequences are LNHDA and SQIVND (reference sequence). Trimming left V 4 bases short and J 5 bases short, with 12 bases between. This CDR3 has 14 residues. TCRdb independently ran MiXCR on the reads; one entry per CDR3 protein. The sample carries about 260,000 distinct CDR3 sequences, approximately 9.2% recorded once. The clonotype was recovered from a human donor in good health (CMV status not recorded). Some clones in this sample may be carry-over from other donors' samples. The gene calls are TRBV19 and TRBJ1-5; D unresolved. Sequences were obtained from PBMCs. CDR3 sequence: CASSTGPFDQPQHF. The CDR3 region has the DNA TGTGCCAGTAGTACTGGACCGTTCGATCAGCCCCAGCATTTT.